Described below is a single TCR beta chain sequence and its context. This clonotype was seen repeatedly, ten times or more. The specificity of this receptor is unknown. One base away there is no much larger clone; base qualities are not given. Counted from cysteine to phenylalanine, this CDR3 has 14 amino acids. This entry keeps only the CDR3 DNA: 42 bases, framed from base 1. V sheds 9 bases and J sheds 0 bases, leaving 13 bases between their ends. CDR1 is given as LNHDA and CDR2 as SQIVND, both from the germline V gene (reference sequence). Library prep was done by 5' RACE. The data were produced on a NextSeq 500. To correct for sequencing error and PCR bias, the TCR library protocol tagged individual cDNA molecules with unique molecular identifiers. Both TCR alpha and beta chains were sequenced, and tight co-correlation was observed between alpha and beta sequence abundances in each sample. In the source study's methods: Decombinator V4 was used to annotate TCR sequences for V gene, J gene and CDR3. TCRs were defined as expanded if a significant change between any two time points was detected under a Poisson model with p below 0.0001. TCR abundances were normalised to the total number of TCRs sequenced per sample and were expressed as counts per million. MAIT TCRs were defined by TRAV1-2 paired with TRAJ12, TRAJ20 or TRAJ33, and iNKT TCRs by TRAV10 paired with TRAJ18. VDJdb, accessed on 1 November 2021, was searched for TCRs annotated for CMV, EBV and SARS-CoV-2, and TCRs annotated for more than one antigen were excluded. TCRdb took the public reads, trimmed them with fastp at Q25, ran MiXCR for clone calling and kept in-frame beta chains. Rows with a matching CDR3 protein are joined into one entry that keeps the most common DNA and genes. The V and J calls shown here were made by TCRdb, not taken from the authors' results. Within this sample are under 60,000 distinct CDR3 sequences, with about 5.6% of them counted one time only. The ten largest clones take up approximately 4.1% of the sample.

The sample originates from a study of early T cells in non-severe SARS-CoV-2 infection listed by TCRdb under 2021. Notes on the research overall: Because TCR sequencing was done on bulk RNA from unsorted whole blood, the alpha and beta chains could not be paired.

The study was a case-control design nested within a healthcare worker cohort in London, UK, with weekly nasopharyngeal swab PCR tests and blood sampling. Healthcare workers were recruited during the week of the UK lockdown, between 23 and 31 March 2020, and followed weekly for up to about 15 weeks. The research as a whole found: Matching against VDJdb was skewed toward anti-spike CD8 responses, likely underestimated virus-specific expansions, and missed private and CD4 specificities.

Specimen: whole blood. This receptor was identified in an adult who was a healthcare worker with PCR-confirmed SARS-CoV-2 infection or an uninfected control (not recorded which). The chain uses TRBV19 and TRBJ2-3; the D gene is possibly TRBD1 or TRBD2, each agreeing over 5 bases. The sequence in DNA is TGTGCCAGCCGAGGGACCCTTAGCACAGATACGCAGTATTTT. The resulting protein is CASRGTLSTDTQYF.